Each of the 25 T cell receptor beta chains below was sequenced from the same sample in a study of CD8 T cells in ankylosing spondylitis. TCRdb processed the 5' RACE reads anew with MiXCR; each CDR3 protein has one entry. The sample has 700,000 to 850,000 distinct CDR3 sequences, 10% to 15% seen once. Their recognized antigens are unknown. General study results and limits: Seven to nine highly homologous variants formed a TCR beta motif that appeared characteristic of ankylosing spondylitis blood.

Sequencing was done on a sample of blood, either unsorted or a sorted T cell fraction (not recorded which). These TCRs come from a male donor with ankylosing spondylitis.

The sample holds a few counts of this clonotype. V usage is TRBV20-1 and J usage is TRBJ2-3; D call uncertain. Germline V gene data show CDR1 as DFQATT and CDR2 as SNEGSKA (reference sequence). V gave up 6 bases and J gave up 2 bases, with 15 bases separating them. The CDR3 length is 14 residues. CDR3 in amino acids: CSAPQYRSTDTQYF. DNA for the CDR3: TGCAGTGCCCCTCAGTATAGGTCCACAGATACGCAGTATTTT.

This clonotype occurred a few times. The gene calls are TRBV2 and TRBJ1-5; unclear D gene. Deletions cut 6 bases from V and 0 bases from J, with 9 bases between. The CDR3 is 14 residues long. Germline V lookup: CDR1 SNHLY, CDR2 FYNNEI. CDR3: CASSQVYSNQPQHF. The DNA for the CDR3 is TGTGCCAGCAGCCAGGTCTATAGCAATCAGCCCCAGCATTTT. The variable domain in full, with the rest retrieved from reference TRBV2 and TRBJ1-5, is EPEVTQTPSHQVTQMGQEVILRCVPISNHLYFYWYRQILGQKVEFLVSFYNNEISEKSEIFDDQFSVERPDGSNFTLKIRSTKLEDSAMYFCASSQVYSNQPQHFGDGTRLSIL.

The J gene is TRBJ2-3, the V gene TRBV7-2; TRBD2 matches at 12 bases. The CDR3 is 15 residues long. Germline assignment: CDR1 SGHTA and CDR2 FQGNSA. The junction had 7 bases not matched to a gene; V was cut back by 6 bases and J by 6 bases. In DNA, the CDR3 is TGTGCCAGCAGAGCTAGCGGGGGGGTCCCTGATACGCAGTATTTT. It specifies CASRASGGVPDTQYF. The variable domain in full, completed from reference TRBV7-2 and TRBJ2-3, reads GAGVSQSPSNKVTEKGKDVELRCDPISGHTALYWYRQSLGQGLEFLIYFQGNSAPDKSGLPSDRFSAERTGGSVSTLTIQRTQQEDSAVYLCASRASGGVPDTQYFGPGTRLTVL.

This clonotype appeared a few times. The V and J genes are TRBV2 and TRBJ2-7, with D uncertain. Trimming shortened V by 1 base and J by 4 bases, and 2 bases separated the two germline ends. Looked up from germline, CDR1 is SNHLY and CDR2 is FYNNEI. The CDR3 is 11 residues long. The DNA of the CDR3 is TGTGCCAGCAGTGAAGTATACGAGCAGTACTTC. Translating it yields CASSEVYEQYF.

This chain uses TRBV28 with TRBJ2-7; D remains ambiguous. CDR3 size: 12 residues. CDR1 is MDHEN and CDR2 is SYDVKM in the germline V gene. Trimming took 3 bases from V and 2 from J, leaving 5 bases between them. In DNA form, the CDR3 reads TGTGCCAGCAGTTTTAGAGCCTACGAGCAGTACTTC. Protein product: CASSFRAYEQYF.

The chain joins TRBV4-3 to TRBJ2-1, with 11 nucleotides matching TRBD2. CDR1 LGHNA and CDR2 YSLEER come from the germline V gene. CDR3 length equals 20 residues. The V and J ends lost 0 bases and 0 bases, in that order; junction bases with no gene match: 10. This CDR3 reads CASSQDRLAGGSLSYNEQFF. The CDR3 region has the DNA TGCGCCAGCAGCCAAGATCGGCTAGCGGGAGGCTCCCTCTCCTACAATGAGCAGTTCTTC.

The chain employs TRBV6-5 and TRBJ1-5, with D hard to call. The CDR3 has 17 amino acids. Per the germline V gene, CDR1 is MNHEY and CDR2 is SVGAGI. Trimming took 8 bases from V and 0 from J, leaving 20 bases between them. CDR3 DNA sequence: TGTGCCAGCGGATACGGGTCGCGTTATAATAGCAATCAGCCCCAGCATTTT. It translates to CASGYGSRYNSNQPQHF.

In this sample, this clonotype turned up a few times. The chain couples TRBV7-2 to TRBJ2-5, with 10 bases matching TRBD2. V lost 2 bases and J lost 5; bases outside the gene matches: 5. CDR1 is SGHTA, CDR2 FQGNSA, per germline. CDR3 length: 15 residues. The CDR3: CASSLSSGSSETQYF. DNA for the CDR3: TGTGCCAGCAGCTTATCTAGCGGGAGTTCGGAGACCCAGTACTTC.

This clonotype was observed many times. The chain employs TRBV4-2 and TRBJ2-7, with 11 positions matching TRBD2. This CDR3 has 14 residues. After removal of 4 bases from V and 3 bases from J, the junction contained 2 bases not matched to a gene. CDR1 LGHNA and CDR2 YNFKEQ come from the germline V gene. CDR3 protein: CASSRGTSGYEQYF. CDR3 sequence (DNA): TGTGCCAGCAGCCGAGGGACTAGCGGCTACGAGCAGTACTTC.

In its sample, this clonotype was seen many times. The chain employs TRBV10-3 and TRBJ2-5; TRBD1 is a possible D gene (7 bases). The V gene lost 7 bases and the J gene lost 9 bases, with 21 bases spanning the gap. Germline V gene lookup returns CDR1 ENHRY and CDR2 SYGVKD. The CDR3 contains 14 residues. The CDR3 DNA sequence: TGTGCCATCACCCCTTCGGAGGGGGCGCGGCCCCAGTACTTC. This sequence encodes CAITPSEGARPQYF.

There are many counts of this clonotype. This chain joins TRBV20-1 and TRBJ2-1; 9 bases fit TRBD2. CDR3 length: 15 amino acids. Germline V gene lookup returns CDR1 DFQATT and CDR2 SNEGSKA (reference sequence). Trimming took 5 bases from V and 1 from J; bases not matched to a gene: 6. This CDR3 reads CSALRSGRSYNEQFF. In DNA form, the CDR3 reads TGCAGTGCTCTCCGTAGCGGGAGATCCTACAATGAGCAGTTCTTC.

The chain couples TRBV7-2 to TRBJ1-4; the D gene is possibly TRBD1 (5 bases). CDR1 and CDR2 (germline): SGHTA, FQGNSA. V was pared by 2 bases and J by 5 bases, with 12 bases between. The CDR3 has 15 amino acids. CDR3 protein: CASSLLIRANEKLFF. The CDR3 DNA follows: TGTGCCAGCAGCTTATTGATCAGGGCAAATGAAAAACTGTTTTTT.

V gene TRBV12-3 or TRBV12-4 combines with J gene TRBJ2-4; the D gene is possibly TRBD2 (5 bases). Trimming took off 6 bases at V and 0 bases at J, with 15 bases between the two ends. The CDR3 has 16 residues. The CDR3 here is CASSLPPGLAKNIQYF. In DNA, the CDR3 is TGTGCCAGCAGCCTTCCGCCGGGATTAGCCAAAAACATTCAGTACTTC.

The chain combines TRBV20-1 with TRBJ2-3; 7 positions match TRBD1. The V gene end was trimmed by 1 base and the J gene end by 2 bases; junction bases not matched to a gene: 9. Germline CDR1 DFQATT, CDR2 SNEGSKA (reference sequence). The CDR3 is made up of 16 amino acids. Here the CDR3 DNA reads TGCAGTGCTAGAGTAAGGAGACAGGGATACACAGATACGCAGTATTTT. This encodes CSARVRRQGYTDTQYF.

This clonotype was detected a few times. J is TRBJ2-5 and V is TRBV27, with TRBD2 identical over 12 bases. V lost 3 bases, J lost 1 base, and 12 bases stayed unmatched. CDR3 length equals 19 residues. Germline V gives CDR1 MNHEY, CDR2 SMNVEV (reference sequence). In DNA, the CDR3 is TGTGCCAGCAGTTTTCGCCCTAGCGGGGGGGCCTTTCGCCAAGAGACCCAGTACTTC. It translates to CASSFRPSGGAFRQETQYF.

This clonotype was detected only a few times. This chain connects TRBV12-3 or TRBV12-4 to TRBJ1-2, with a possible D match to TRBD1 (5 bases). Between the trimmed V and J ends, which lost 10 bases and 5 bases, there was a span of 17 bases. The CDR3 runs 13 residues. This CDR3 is CAILGRRTYGYTF. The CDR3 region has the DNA TGTGCCATCTTGGGACGGCGGACATATGGCTACACCTTC.

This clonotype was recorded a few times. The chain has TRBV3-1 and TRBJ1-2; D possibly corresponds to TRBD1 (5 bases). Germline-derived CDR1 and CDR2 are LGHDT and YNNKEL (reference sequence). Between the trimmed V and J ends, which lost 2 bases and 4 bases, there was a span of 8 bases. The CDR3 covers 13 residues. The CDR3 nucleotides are TGTGCCAGCAGCCAACGACAGACCTATGGCTACACCTTC. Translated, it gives CASSQRQTYGYTF.

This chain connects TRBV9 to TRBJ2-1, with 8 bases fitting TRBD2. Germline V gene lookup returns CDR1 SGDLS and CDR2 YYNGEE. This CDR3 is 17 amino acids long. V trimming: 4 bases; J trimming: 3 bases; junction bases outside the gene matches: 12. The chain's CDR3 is CASSLRDSGVYYNEQFF. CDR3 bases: TGTGCCAGCAGCCTTAGGGATAGCGGGGTCTACTACAATGAGCAGTTCTTC.

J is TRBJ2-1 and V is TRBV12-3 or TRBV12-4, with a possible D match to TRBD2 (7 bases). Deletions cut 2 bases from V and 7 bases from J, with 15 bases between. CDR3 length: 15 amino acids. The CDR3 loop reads CASSLRGALWNEQFF. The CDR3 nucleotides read TGTGCCAGCAGTTTACGGGGGGCCTTGTGGAATGAGCAGTTCTTC.

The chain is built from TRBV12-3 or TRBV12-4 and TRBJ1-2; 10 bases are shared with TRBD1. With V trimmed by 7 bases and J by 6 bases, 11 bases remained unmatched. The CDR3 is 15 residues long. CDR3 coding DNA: TGTGCCAGCACCTGGGGGACAGGGGATGGCAATGGCTACACCTTC. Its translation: CASTWGTGDGNGYTF.

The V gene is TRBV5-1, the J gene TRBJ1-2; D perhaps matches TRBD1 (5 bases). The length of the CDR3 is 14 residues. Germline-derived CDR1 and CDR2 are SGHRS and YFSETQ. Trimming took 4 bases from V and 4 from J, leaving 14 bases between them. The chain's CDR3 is CASSTRDRGYGYTF. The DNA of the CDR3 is TGCGCCAGCAGCACCCGAGATAGGGGCTATGGCTACACCTTC. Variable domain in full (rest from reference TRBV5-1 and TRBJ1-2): KAGVTQTPRYLIKTRGQQVTLSCSPISGHRSVSWYQQTPGQGLQFLFEYFSETQRNKGNFPGRFSGRQFSNSRSEMNVSTLELGDSALYLCASSTRDRGYGYTFGSGTRLTVV.

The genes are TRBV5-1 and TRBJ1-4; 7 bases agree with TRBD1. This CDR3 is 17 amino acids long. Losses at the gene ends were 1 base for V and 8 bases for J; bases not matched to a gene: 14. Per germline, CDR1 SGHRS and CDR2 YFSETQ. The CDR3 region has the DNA TGCGCCAGCAGCTTGACGACCCAGACAGGGAAGCAAGAAAAACTGTTTTTT. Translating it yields CASSLTTQTGKQEKLFF.

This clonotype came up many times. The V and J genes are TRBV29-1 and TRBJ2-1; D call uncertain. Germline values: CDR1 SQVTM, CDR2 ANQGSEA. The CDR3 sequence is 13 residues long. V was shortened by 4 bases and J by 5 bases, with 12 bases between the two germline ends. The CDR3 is CSVGRGIHNEQFF. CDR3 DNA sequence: TGCAGCGTTGGACGCGGTATCCACAATGAGCAGTTCTTC.

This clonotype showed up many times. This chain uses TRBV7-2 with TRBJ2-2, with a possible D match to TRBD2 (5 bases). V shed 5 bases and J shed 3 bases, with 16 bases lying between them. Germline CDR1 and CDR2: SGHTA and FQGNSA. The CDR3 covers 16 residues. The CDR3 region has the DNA TGTGCCAGCAGCCCTTCCAGTGGGAGCGACACCGGGGAGCTGTTTTTT. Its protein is CASSPSSGSDTGELFF.

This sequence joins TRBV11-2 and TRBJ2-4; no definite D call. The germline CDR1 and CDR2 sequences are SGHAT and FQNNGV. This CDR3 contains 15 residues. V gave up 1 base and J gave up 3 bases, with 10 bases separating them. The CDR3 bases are TGTGCCAGCAGCTTAGTTGGAGAGGTCAAAAACATTCAGTACTTC. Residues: CASSLVGEVKNIQYF.